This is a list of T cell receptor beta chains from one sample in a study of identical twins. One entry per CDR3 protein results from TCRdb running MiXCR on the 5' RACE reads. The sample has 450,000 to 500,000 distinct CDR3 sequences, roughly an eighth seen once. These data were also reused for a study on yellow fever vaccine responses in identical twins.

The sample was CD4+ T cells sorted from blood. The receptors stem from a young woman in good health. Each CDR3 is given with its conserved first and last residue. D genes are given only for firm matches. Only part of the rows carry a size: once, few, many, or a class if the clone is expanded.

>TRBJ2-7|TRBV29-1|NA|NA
CSVSWGVKSSYEQYF
TGCAGCGTTTCTTGGGGCGTAAAAAGCTCCTACGAGCAGTACTTC
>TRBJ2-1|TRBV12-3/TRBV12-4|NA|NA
CASSSRQNFKQFF
TGTGCCAGCAGTTCCCGACAGAACTTTAAGCAGTTCTTC
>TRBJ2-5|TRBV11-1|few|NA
CASSFRRRYQETQYF
TGTGCCAGCAGCTTCCGCAGGAGGTACCAAGAGACCCAGTACTTC
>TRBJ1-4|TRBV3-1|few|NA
CASSPGTPEKLFF
TGTGCCAGCAGCCCCGGGACGCCTGAAAAACTGTTTTTT
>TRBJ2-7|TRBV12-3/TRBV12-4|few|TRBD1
CASTQTDRGSYEQYF
TGTGCCAGCACTCAAACGGACAGGGGCTCCTACGAGCAGTACTTC
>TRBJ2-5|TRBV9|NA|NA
CASSISATDSPIQETQYF
TGTGCCAGCAGCATTTCAGCCACCGACTCTCCGATCCAAGAGACCCAGTACTTC
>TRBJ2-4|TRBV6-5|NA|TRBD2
CASSYSAREGHTLDIQYF
TGTGCCAGCAGTTACTCGGCGCGGGAGGGCCATACATTGGACATTCAGTACTTC
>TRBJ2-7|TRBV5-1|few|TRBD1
CASSLEGQGAEQYF
TGCGCCAGCAGCTTGGAGGGACAGGGGGCTGAGCAGTACTTC
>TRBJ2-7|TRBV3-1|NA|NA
CASSHRAGYEQYF
TGTGCCAGCAGCCATCGGGCGGGGTACGAGCAGTACTTC
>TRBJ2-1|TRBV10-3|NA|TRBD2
CAISGGLAGGLSSYNEQFF
TGTGCCATCAGTGGGGGACTAGCGGGAGGACTGAGCTCCTACAATGAGCAGTTCTTC
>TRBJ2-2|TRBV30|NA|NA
CAWNPLRGGLTGELFF
TGTGCCTGGAACCCCCTACGGGGCGGGCTAACCGGGGAGCTGTTTTTT
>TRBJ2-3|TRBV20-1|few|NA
CSARPPGGDTQYF
TGCAGTGCTAGGCCTCCAGGGGGGGATACGCAGTATTTT
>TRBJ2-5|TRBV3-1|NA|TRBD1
CASSQGDRGKTQYF
TGTGCCAGCAGCCAAGGGGACAGGGGAAAGACCCAGTACTTC
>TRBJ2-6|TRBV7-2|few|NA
CASSLESGGNVLTF
TGTGCCAGCAGCTTAGAGTCCGGGGGTAACGTCCTGACTTTC
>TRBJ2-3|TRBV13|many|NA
CASSPPLGTQYF
TGTGCCAGCAGCCCTCCCCTAGGTACGCAGTATTTT
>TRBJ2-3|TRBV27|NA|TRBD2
CASSTPGGLADTQYF
TGTGCCAGCAGTACGCCGGGGGGGCTGGCAGATACGCAGTATTTT
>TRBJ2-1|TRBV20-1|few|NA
CSARVRKDRSYNEQFF
TGCAGTGCTAGAGTTCGGAAAGACCGATCCTACAATGAGCAGTTCTTC
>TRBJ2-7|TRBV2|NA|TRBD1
CASSVDRGPEQYF
TGTGCCAGCAGTGTGGACAGGGGACCCGAGCAGTACTTC
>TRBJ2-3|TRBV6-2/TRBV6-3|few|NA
CASSYSLTWGQYF
TGTGCCAGCAGTTACTCGTTGACCTGGGGGCAGTATTTT
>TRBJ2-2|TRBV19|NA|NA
CASSVYQTNTGELFF
TGTGCCAGTAGTGTATACCAAACGAACACCGGGGAGCTGTTTTTT
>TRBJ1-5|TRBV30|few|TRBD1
CAWGETGLDQPQHF
TGTGCCTGGGGAGAGACAGGGCTTGATCAGCCCCAGCATTTT
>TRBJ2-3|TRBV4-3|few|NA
CASSLGGPGDTQYF
TGCGCCAGCAGCTTGGGGGGACCGGGAGATACGCAGTATTTT
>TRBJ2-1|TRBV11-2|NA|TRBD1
CASSLVTGASYNEQFF
TGTGCCAGCAGCTTAGTCACAGGGGCTTCCTACAATGAGCAGTTCTTC
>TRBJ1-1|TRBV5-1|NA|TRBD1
CASSLATAGGTEAFF
TGCGCCAGCAGCTTGGCAACTGCAGGGGGTACTGAAGCTTTCTTT
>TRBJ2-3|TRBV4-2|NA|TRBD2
CASSHVTSGKSTDTQYF
TGTGCCAGCAGCCATGTTACTAGCGGAAAGAGCACAGATACGCAGTATTTT
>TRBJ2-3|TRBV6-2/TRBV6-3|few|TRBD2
CASSSGTTTDTQYF
TGTGCCAGCAGTTCGGGGACTACCACAGATACGCAGTATTTT
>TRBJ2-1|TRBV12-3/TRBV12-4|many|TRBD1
CASSPERDRGLNEQFF
TGTGCCAGCAGTCCCGAACGGGACAGGGGGCTCAATGAGCAGTTCTTC
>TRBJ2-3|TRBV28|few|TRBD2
CASRLPSGRASDTQYF
TGTGCCAGCAGATTACCTAGCGGGAGGGCCTCAGATACGCAGTATTTT
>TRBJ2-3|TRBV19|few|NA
CASSAGGGTSTQYF
TGTGCCAGTAGTGCCGGAGGGGGCACTAGTACGCAGTATTTT
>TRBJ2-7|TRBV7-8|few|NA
CASSLETRGEQYF
TGTGCCAGCAGCTTAGAAACGAGGGGAGAGCAGTACTTC
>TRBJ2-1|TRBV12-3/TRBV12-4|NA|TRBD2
CASSRRLAGANEQFF
TGTGCCAGCAGTCGAAGACTAGCGGGGGCCAATGAGCAGTTCTTC
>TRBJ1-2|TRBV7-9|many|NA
CASSTPVGADYGYTF
TGTGCCAGCAGCACCCCCGTGGGGGCTGACTATGGCTACACCTTC
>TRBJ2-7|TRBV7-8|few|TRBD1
CASSGQGRDGTYEQYF
TGTGCCAGCAGCGGACAGGGCCGCGACGGTACCTACGAGCAGTACTTC
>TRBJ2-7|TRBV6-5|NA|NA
CASMGGGGQYF
TGTGCCAGCATGGGTGGAGGGGGGCAGTACTTC
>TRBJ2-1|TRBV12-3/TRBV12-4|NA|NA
CASSQAGSLNEQFF
TGTGCCAGCTCCCAGGCAGGGTCATTAAATGAGCAGTTCTTC
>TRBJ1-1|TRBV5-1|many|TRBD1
CASSRSITGGGTEAFF
TGCGCCAGCAGCCGAAGCATAACAGGGGGTGGAACTGAAGCTTTCTTT
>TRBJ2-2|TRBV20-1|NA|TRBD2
CSASRLAGDTGELFF
TGCAGTGCTAGTCGGCTAGCGGGAGACACCGGGGAGCTGTTTTTT
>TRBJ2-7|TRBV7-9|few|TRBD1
CAYLVPTGGDEQYF
TGTGCCTACCTTGTCCCGACAGGGGGCGACGAGCAGTACTTC
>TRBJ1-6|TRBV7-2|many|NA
CASSSQVNSPLHF
TGTGCCAGCAGCTCCCAGGTTAATTCACCCCTCCACTTT
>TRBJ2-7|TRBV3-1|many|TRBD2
CASSQGGLAGEQYF
TGTGCCAGCAGCCAAGGGGGACTAGCGGGGGAGCAGTACTTC
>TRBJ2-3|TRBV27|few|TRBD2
CASSGGAKDTQYF
TGTGCTTCTAGCGGGGGGGCCAAAGATACGCAGTATTTT
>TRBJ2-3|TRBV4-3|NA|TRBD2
CASSQALASTDTQYF
TGCGCCAGCAGCCAAGCACTAGCGAGCACAGATACGCAGTATTTT
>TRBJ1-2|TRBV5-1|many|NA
CASSPSVSSGYTF
TGCGCCAGCAGCCCGAGCGTCTCTTCCGGCTACACCTTC
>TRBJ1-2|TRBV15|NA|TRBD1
CATSRDRGRDYGYTF
TGTGCCACCAGCCGAGACAGGGGGCGCGACTATGGCTACACCTTC
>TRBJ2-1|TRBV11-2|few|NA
CASSLELGGNEQFF
TGTGCCAGCAGCTTAGAATTAGGTGGAAATGAGCAGTTCTTC
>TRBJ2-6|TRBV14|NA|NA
CASSQNFALAGANVLTF
TGTGCCAGCAGCCAGAACTTTGCTCTAGCTGGGGCCAACGTCCTGACTTTC
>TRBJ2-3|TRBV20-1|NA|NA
CSATKGTDTQYF
TGCAGTGCTACGAAGGGTACAGATACGCAGTATTTT
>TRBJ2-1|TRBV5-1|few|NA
CASKAVGGSGEQFF
TGCGCCAGCAAGGCCGTAGGGGGAAGCGGTGAGCAGTTCTTC
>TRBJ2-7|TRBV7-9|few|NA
CASTLDRTVREQYF
TGTGCCAGCACCTTAGACAGAACCGTGCGCGAGCAGTACTTC
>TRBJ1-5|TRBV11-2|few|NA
CASSQPAQPQHF
TGTGCCAGCAGCCAACCAGCTCAGCCCCAGCATTTT
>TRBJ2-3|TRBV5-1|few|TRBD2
CASSLGASGIADTQYF
TGCGCCAGCAGCTTGGGGGCTAGCGGTATAGCAGATACGCAGTATTTT
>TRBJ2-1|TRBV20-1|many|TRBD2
CSARDVSGSPNEQFF
TGCAGTGCTAGAGATGTGAGCGGGAGCCCCAATGAGCAGTTCTTC
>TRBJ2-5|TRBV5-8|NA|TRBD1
CASSLLGQGGETQYF
TGTGCCAGCAGCTTGCTGGGACAGGGGGGAGAGACCCAGTACTTC
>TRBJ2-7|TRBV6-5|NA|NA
CASSYPKSGEQYF
TGTGCCAGCAGTTACCCAAAATCAGGGGAGCAGTACTTC
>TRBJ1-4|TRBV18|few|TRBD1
CASSPYISRGDEKLFF
TGTGCCAGCTCACCGTATATCAGCAGGGGGGATGAAAAACTGTTTTTT